This TCR beta chain derives from a study of radiotherapy plus CTLA-4 blockade in lung cancer (dated by TCRdb to 2016 to 2019). Looking at the study overall: Objective responses were observed in 15% to 20% of enrolled patients, and disease control was achieved in 31%.

Library preparation used the immunoSEQ multiplex PCR assay. What TCRdb holds here is the immuneACCESS table cut down to in-frame rearrangements. Part of the clones is not present; checked against another copy, under half of the missing clones reflect an unresolved V gene, and the others are unexplained. The sample table contains approximately 32,000 clones; only one count was recorded for roughly three quarters of them. The ten most abundant clones make up under 4.5% of the sample. The study at large found these results: After treatment with radiotherapy and ipilimumab, TCR clones that originated in tumors expanded in peripheral blood. Increased serum interferon-beta after radiation, together with early dynamic changes in blood T cell clones, were reported to be the strongest predictors of response.

The study tested focal radiation therapy combined with CTLA-4 blockade (ipilimumab) in patients with chemo-refractory metastatic non-small-cell lung cancer. A word on this clone: The target of this receptor is not known. Qualities for individual bases were not recorded, and no much larger clone is one base off.

The CDR3 holds 16 amino acids from the cysteine to the phenylalanine. This entry keeps only the CDR3 DNA: 48 bases, framed from base 1. Trimming accounts for 6 bases at V and 2 bases at J, while the number of junction bases matched to no gene is 10. Looking up the germline V gene (reference sequence) yields CDR1 LNHDA and CDR2 SQIVND. The chain is assembled from TRBV19 and TRBJ1-1; 9 central nucleotides agree with TRBD1. The sequence was obtained from a human donor with non-small cell lung cancer who had stable disease on radiotherapy plus ipilimumab. This material consisted of peripheral blood, taken from a patient treated with radiotherapy plus ipilimumab. The CDR3 protein: CASSRRGTGSNTEAFF. The DNA reads TGTGCCAGTAGCCGTCGAGGGACAGGGTCTAACACTGAAGCTTTCTTT.